The 12 T cell receptor beta chains in this list originate from one sample, sequenced in a study of molecular identifiers for immune sequencing clone quantification. From the PCR reads, TCRdb called clonotypes with MiXCR, one entry per CDR3 protein. There are tens of thousands of distinct CDR3 sequences in the sample; 18% occur only once, and over 6% lies in the top ten. Sequencing used naive CD8+ T cells from blood, with Jurkat cell RNA spiked in. Subset in this sample: FACS-sorted CD8+CD4-CCR7+CD45RA+ naive T cells. These receptors all stem from a human donor in good health. Some libraries in this study had Jurkat cell RNA spiked in.

The gene calls are TRBV28 and TRBJ2-1; 7 bases match TRBD2. J lost 12 bases, V lost 5 bases, and 4 bases had no gene match. Germline V CDR1 and CDR2: MDHEN, SYDVKM. This CDR3 region has 11 residues. The CDR3 reads CASSSGIPQFF. The CDR3 bases are TGTGCCAGCAGTAGCGGGATCCCGCAGTTCTTC.

Ten or more counts support this clonotype. The J gene is TRBJ2-7, the V gene TRBV4-3; TRBD1 matches at 8 bases. The V segment lost 0 bases and the J segment 3 bases; nucleotides outside the gene matches: 1. The CDR3 length is 14 residues. The germline V gene encodes CDR1 LGHNA and CDR2 YSLEER. The CDR3 DNA is TGCGCCAGCAGCCAAGATACAGGGGGCTACGAGCAGTACTTC. As protein: CASSQDTGGYEQYF.

The rearrangement joins TRBV5-4 to TRBJ2-1; 7 nucleotides align to TRBD2. V was pared by 2 bases and J by 1 base, with 3 bases of the junction left unmatched. In germline, CDR1 is SGHNT, CDR2 YYREEE (reference sequence). The CDR3 sequence is 15 residues long. The CDR3 protein is CASSLLGGSYNEQFF. CDR3 bases: TGTGCCAGCAGCTTATTGGGGGGGTCCTACAATGAGCAGTTCTTC.

Note on this clonotype: A clone one base away is much larger, so this may be a read error. This sequence joins TRBV12-3 or TRBV12-4 and TRBJ2-3; weak D call: TRBD2 (5 bases). The CDR3 totals 14 residues. V gave up 3 bases and J gave up 5 bases, with 12 bases separating them. CDR3 coding DNA: TGTGCCAGCAGTTTTATGGGAGCTTTAGATACGCAGTATTTT. This encodes CASSFMGALDTQYF.

A few counts support this clonotype. This chain connects TRBV20-1 to TRBJ2-7, with TRBD2 as a possible D gene (5 bases). V lost 5 bases and J lost 2, with 19 bases in between. The germline CDR1 and CDR2 sequences are DFQATT and SNEGSKA (reference sequence). CDR3 length: 15 amino acids. The CDR3 bases are TGCAGTGCTCCCGGCGGGCTGGACTCACCCTACGAGCAGTACTTC. This gives the protein CSAPGGLDSPYEQYF.

This clonotype occurred many times. V usage is TRBV15 and J usage is TRBJ2-1; 10 positions match TRBD2. Germline lookup yields CDR1 LNHNV and CDR2 YYDKDF (reference sequence). The CDR3 spans 16 residues. V lost 2 bases, J lost 8 bases, and 9 bases stayed unmatched. The CDR3 nucleotides are TGTGCCACCAGCAGAAGCTTAGCGGGAGGAGGGGATGAGCAGTTCTTC. Protein: CATSRSLAGGGDEQFF.

This clonotype has ten or more counts. The chain recombines TRBV4-3 with TRBJ2-7; D uncertain. Germline V CDR1 and CDR2: LGHNA, YSLEER. This CDR3 comprises 16 residues. V gave up 0 bases and J gave up 3 bases, with 15 bases separating them. The CDR3 reads CASSQDHFGGNYEQYF. The CDR3 nucleotides read TGCGCCAGCAGCCAAGATCATTTTGGCGGAAACTACGAGCAGTACTTC.

Many counts were recorded for this clonotype. This chain links TRBV19 with TRBJ2-2, with D unclear. The CDR3 covers 15 residues. V lost 7 bases and J lost 0, with 12 bases in between. Per germline, CDR1 LNHDA and CDR2 SQIVND (reference sequence). CDR3: CASTAATTNTGELFF. In nucleotides, the CDR3 is TGTGCCAGTACGGCAGCTACTACGAACACCGGGGAGCTGTTTTTT.

This clonotype was seen a handful of times. The rearrangement joins TRBV2 to TRBJ2-5, with D possibly matching TRBD2 (5 bases). The V and J ends lost 5 bases and 5 bases respectively, with 18 bases between them. The CDR3 has 15 residues. Germline CDR1 is SNHLY and CDR2 is FYNNEI. The CDR3 here is CASSLLTGTRETQYF. In DNA, the CDR3 is TGTGCCAGCAGTCTGTTAACGGGAACAAGGGAGACCCAGTACTTC.

In its sample, this clonotype was seen a few times. The genes are TRBV15 and TRBJ2-7; D possibly corresponds to TRBD2 (7 bases). Germline lookup yields CDR1 LNHNV and CDR2 YYDKDF (reference sequence). There are 14 residues in the CDR3. Trimming removed 0 bases from V and 6 bases from J, with 12 bases in between. The CDR3 DNA reads as TGTGCCACCAGCAGAGAAGGGGGGGCATCCGAGCAGTACTTC. This sequence encodes CATSREGGASEQYF.

There are many counts of this clonotype. V usage is TRBV20-1 and J usage is TRBJ2-2, with TRBD2 matching 7 bases. Germline CDR1 and CDR2: DFQATT and SNEGSKA (reference sequence). The CDR3 totals 15 residues. V trimming: 6 bases; J trimming: 7 bases; junction bases outside the gene matches: 14. CDR3 in DNA: TGCAGTGCCCTGGCCGCTACCCGGGAGGACGGGGAGCTGTTTTTT. It encodes CSALAATREDGELFF.

This clonotype was seen repeatedly, ten times or more. V usage is TRBV12-3 or TRBV12-4 and J usage is TRBJ2-5; no definite D call. Trimming took off 1 base at V and 4 bases at J, with 10 bases between the two ends. The CDR3 covers 14 residues. CDR3 nucleotide sequence: TGTGCCAGCAGTTTAGAGGGAATGGGAGAGACCCAGTACTTC. It codes for CASSLEGMGETQYF.